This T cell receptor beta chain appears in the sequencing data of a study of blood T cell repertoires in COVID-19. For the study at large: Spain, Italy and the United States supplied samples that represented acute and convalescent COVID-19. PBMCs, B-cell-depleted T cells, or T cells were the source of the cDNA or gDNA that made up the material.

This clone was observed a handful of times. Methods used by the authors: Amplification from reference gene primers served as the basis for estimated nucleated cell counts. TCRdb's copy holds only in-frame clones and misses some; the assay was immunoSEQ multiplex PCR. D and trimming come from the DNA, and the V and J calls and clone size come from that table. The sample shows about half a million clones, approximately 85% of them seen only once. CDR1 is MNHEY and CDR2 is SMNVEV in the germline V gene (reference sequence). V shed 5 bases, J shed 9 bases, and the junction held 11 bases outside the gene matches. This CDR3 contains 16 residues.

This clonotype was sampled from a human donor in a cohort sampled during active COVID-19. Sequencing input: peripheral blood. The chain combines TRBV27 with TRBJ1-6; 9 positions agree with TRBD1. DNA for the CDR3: TGTGCCAGCAGTGACCCGGGGGACAGGGTTTTTTCACCCCTCCACTTT. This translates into CASSDPGDRVFSPLHF.